The 20 T cell receptor beta chains below come from one sample, sequenced in a study of shared clonotypes between healthy human individuals. Profiling relied on immunoSEQ multiplex PCR, and the TCRdb table lists in-frame clones only, not all of them. The table records millions of clones, over 85% of them present only once. Sequencing input: naive CD4+ T cells sorted from blood. The subset here: CD45RA+ positively selected. These TCRs come from a man aged 18 to 30 in good health.

This clone was recorded once. The J gene is TRBJ1-2, the V gene TRBV5-6, with 7 bases fitting TRBD1. The CDR3 runs 16 residues. CDR1 is SGHDT and CDR2 is YYEEEE in the germline V gene. J lost 5 bases, V lost 5 bases, and 15 bases had no gene match. The CDR3 here is CASSHDAKGARYGYTF. CDR3 nucleotides: TGTGCCAGCAGTCACGACGCGAAGGGGGCGAGGTATGGCTACACCTTC.

V is TRBV19 and J is TRBJ2-7; D perhaps matches TRBD1 (6 bases). The CDR3 consists of 15 residues. V was shortened by 0 bases and J by 4 bases, with 13 bases between the two germline ends. The germline V gene encodes CDR1 LNHDA and CDR2 SQIVND (reference sequence). CDR3 sequence reads: CASSIEPGELYEQYF. CDR3 sequence (DNA): TGTGCCAGTAGTATAGAACCAGGGGAACTTTACGAGCAGTACTTC.

The chain is built from TRBV2 and TRBJ1-2, with D uncertain. V lost 7 bases to trimming and J lost 5 bases, with 20 bases between them. Germline lookup yields CDR1 SNHLY and CDR2 FYNNEI. The CDR3 contains 15 residues. CDR3 coding DNA: TGTGCCAGCATTGGGAATCCGAAGAGTTGGTATGGCTACACCTTC. It yields the protein CASIGNPKSWYGYTF.

The chain recombines TRBV4-1 with TRBJ1-5; no reliable D call. Looked up from germline, CDR1 is MGHRA and CDR2 is YSYEKL. V was cut by 0 bases and J by 4 bases, with 10 bases left in between. This CDR3 is 15 amino acids long. This chain's CDR3 is CASSQEFPGNQPQHF. CDR3 in DNA: TGCGCCAGCAGCCAAGAGTTTCCAGGTAATCAGCCCCAGCATTTT.

For this clone: Other DNA sequences in this specimen translate into the identical CDR3. The chain employs TRBV5-1 and TRBJ2-3; the match to TRBD2 covers 9 bases. Looked up from germline, CDR1 is SGHRS and CDR2 is YFSETQ. The CDR3 is 16 residues long. Trimming took 4 bases from V and 3 from J; bases not matched to a gene: 9. The CDR3 here is CASSPGLAGRTDTQYF. Here the CDR3 DNA reads TGCGCCAGCAGCCCAGGGCTAGCGGGAAGGACAGATACGCAGTATTTT.

The chain couples TRBV28 to TRBJ1-4, with D maybe TRBD1 (6 bases). Trimming removed 7 bases from V and 2 bases from J, with 17 bases in between. Germline assignment: CDR1 MDHEN and CDR2 SYDVKM. This CDR3 has 16 residues. The CDR3 protein is CASTNPPGATNEKLFF. For the CDR3, the DNA is TGTGCCAGCACCAACCCGCCAGGGGCCACTAATGAAAAACTGTTTTTT. The full variable domain, its missing parts supplied by reference TRBV28 and TRBJ1-4, is DVKVTQSSRYLVKRTGEKVFLECVQDMDHENMFWYRQDPGLGLRLIYFSYDVKMKEKGDIPEGYSVSREKKERFSLILESASTNQTSMYLCASTNPPGATNEKLFFGSGTQLSVL.

The chain is built from TRBV5-4 and TRBJ2-3; 10 bases are shared with TRBD2. The CDR3 runs to 17 residues. Germline loops: CDR1 SGHNT, CDR2 YYREEE (reference sequence). The J segment lost 0 bases and the V segment lost 3 bases, leaving 7 bases of the junction unmatched. CDR3 DNA: TGTGCCAGCAGCTCTCGGACTAGCGGCCTAAGCACAGATACGCAGTATTTT. This sequence encodes CASSSRTSGLSTDTQYF.

Regarding this clone: Different DNA sequences within this sample yield the same CDR3. This chain joins TRBV5-1 and TRBJ2-7; 8 bases are a match to TRBD2. From germline, CDR1 is SGHRS and CDR2 YFSETQ. The CDR3 extends over 14 amino acids. V was pared by 3 bases and J by 3 bases, with 5 bases of the junction left unmatched. Here the CDR3 DNA reads TGCGCCAGCAGCTCAACGGGGGGGAACTACGAGCAGTACTTC. Protein product: CASSSTGGNYEQYF.

The chain recombines TRBV30 with TRBJ1-6; D is ambiguous. Germline V gene sequence: CDR1 GTSNPN, CDR2 SVGIG (reference sequence). There are 13 residues in the CDR3. Trimming removed 4 bases at V and 4 bases at J, with 8 bases between. CDR3 in amino acids: CAWTPHYNSPLHF. CDR3 in DNA: TGTGCCTGGACCCCCCATTATAATTCACCCCTCCACTTT.

As for this clone: Other nucleotide sequences from this sample produce the same CDR3. CDR3 amino acids: CASSLTPGSSYNEQFF. In DNA form, the CDR3 reads TGCGCCAGCAGCTTGACGCCAGGGAGCTCCTACAATGAGCAGTTCTTC. V gene TRBV5-1 combines with J gene TRBJ2-1; D may match TRBD1 or TRBD2 (5 bases each). The CDR3 consists of 16 residues. The germline V gene has CDR1 SGHRS and CDR2 YFSETQ. The V gene lost 1 base and the J gene lost 0 bases, with 11 bases spanning the gap.

The chain couples TRBV2 to TRBJ1-6; D is unclear. Trimming shortened V by 8 bases and J by 4 bases, and 9 bases separated the two germline ends. CDR1 and CDR2 (germline): SNHLY, FYNNEI. The CDR3 has 13 residues. CDR3 residues: CASGLNYNSPLHF. The CDR3 bases are TGTGCCAGCGGACTAAATTATAATTCACCCCTCCACTTT.

Remarks on this clone: This sample also contains other DNA sequences that code for the same CDR3. The chain has TRBV27 and TRBJ2-7; 7 positions match TRBD2. This CDR3 has 13 residues. The germline V gene has CDR1 MNHEY and CDR2 SMNVEV (reference sequence). The trim removed 6 bases at V and 2 bases at J, leaving 4 bases unmatched. The CDR3 reads CASSLAGPYEQYF. The CDR3 bases are TGTGCCAGCAGCTTAGCGGGCCCCTACGAGCAGTACTTC.

CDR3 nucleotides: TGTGCCAGCAGCCCCGGGACAGGGGCCCTCCAGGCCCACTTT. Translated, it gives CASSPGTGALQAHF. The chain links TRBV28 to TRBJ1-6, with 10 positions matching TRBD1. Germline V CDR1 and CDR2: MDHEN, SYDVKM. The CDR3 length is 14 residues. The V segment lost 6 bases and the J segment 18 bases; nucleotides outside the gene matches: 14.

This chain uses TRBV30 with TRBJ2-3; the match to TRBD2 covers 9 bases. The ends lost 5 bases at V and 5 bases at J; junction bases unmatched: 17. This CDR3 region has 17 residues. CDR1 GTSNPN and CDR2 SVGIG come from the germline V gene (reference sequence). The CDR3 DNA sequence: TGTGCCTGGTCCTGGGGGAGGGCGGGAGGGCCCGGAGATACGCAGTATTTT. Amino acids: CAWSWGRAGGPGDTQYF.

This clone showed up just once. This sample includes further DNA sequences coding for the same CDR3. The chain recombines TRBV5-4 with TRBJ2-1, with 9 bases lining up with TRBD2. The CDR3 contains 16 residues. Germline values: CDR1 SGHNT, CDR2 YYREEE (reference sequence). V shed 0 bases and J 3 bases; nucleotides not matched to a gene: 4. CDR3 region: CASSLAGTSSYNEQFF. DNA for the CDR3: TGTGCCAGCAGCTTGGCCGGGACTAGCAGCTACAATGAGCAGTTCTTC.

As for this clone: Other DNA sequences in this sample translate to the same CDR3. The rearrangement joins TRBV30 to TRBJ2-7; 12 bases align to TRBD2. CDR1 is GTSNPN, CDR2 SVGIG, per germline (reference sequence). The CDR3 is made up of 13 amino acids. V lost 1 base and J lost 5; bases outside the gene matches: 0. The CDR3 DNA follows: TGTGCCTGGAGTGGACTAGCGGGAGACGAGCAGTACTTC. It yields the protein CAWSGLAGDEQYF.

This rearrangement joins TRBV10-1 to TRBJ2-1; no clear D. Trimming pared 1 base from V and 2 bases from J, leaving 9 bases between. Per germline, CDR1 WNHNN and CDR2 SYGVQD (reference sequence). The CDR3 covers 15 residues. In DNA, the CDR3 is TGCGCCAGCAGTGAGTTCCCTGAAACCTACAATGAGCAGTTCTTC. Protein sequence: CASSEFPETYNEQFF.

The CDR3 DNA follows: TGCGCCAGCAGCCCCTATCGGGATACAGGGGGCGCGGTCGGCACTGAAGCTTTCTTT. The encoded protein is CASSPYRDTGGAVGTEAFF. The rearrangement links TRBV4-1 to TRBJ1-1, with 9 nucleotides matching TRBD1. Trimming at V came to 4 bases and at J to 4 bases, leaving 19 bases not matched to a gene. Germline V CDR1 and CDR2: MGHRA, YSYEKL. This CDR3 is 19 amino acids long.

The V call is TRBV30, the J call TRBJ2-3, with D unresolved. CDR3 length equals 13 residues. Trimming took off 1 base at V and 4 bases at J, with 9 bases between the two ends. The germline V gene has CDR1 GTSNPN and CDR2 SVGIG (reference sequence). The CDR3 nucleotides are TGTGCCTGGAGTGGGGGAACCCCAGATACGCAGTATTTT. Its translation is CAWSGGTPDTQYF.

Note on this clone: This CDR3 is also generated by other DNA sequences in the sample. This chain joins TRBV15 and TRBJ2-7; D perhaps matches TRBD1 (7 bases). The CDR3 spans 14 residues. V gave up 1 base and J gave up 6 bases, with 13 bases separating them. Germline V gene sequence: CDR1 LNHNV, CDR2 YYDKDF (reference sequence). CDR3 in amino acids: CATSRGGQGGEQYF. As DNA, the CDR3 is TGTGCCACCAGCAGAGGGGGCCAGGGGGGCGAGCAGTACTTC.